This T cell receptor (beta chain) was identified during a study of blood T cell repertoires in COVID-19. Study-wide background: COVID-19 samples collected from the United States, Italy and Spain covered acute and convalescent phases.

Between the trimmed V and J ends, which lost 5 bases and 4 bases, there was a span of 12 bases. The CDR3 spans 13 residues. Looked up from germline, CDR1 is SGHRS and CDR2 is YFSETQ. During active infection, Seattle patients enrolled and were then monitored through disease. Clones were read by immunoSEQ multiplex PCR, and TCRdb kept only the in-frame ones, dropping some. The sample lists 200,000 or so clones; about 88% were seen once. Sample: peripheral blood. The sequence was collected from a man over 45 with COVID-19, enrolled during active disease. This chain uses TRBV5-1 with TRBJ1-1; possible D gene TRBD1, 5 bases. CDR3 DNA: TGCGCCAGCAGGCGGTCGGGGGGCACTGAAGCTTTCTTT. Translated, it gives CASRRSGGTEAFF.